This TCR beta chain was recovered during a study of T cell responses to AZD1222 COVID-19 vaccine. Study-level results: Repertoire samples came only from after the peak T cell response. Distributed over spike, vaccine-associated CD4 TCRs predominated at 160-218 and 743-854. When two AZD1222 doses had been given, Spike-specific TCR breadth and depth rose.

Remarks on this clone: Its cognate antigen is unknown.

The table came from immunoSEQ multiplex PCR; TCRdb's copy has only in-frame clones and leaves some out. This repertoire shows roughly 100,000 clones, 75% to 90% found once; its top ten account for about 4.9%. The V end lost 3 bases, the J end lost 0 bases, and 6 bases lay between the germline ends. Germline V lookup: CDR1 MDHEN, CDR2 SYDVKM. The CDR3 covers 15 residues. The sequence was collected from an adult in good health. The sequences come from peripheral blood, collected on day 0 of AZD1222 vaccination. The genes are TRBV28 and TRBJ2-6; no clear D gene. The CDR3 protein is CASSLYPSGANVLTF. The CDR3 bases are TGTGCCAGCAGTTTGTACCCCTCTGGGGCCAACGTCCTGACTTTC. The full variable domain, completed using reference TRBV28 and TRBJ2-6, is DVKVTQSSRYLVKRTGEKVFLECVQDMDHENMFWYRQDPGLGLRLIYFSYDVKMKEKGDIPEGYSVSREKKERFSLILESASTNQTSMYLCASSLYPSGANVLTFGAGSRLTVL.